Presented here are 21 T cell receptor beta chains from one specimen sequenced in a study of CD8 T cells in ankylosing spondylitis. From the 5' RACE reads, TCRdb called clonotypes with MiXCR, one entry per CDR3 protein. The sample carries around 31,000 distinct CDR3 sequences, about 29% recorded once. The material sequenced was synovial fluid, either unsorted or a sorted T cell fraction (not recorded which). The receptors stem from a male donor with ankylosing spondylitis.

This clonotype was counted a few times. The chain carries TRBV4-1 and TRBJ2-7, with TRBD1 as a possible D gene (5 bases). This CDR3 is built from 13 residues. CDR1 is MGHRA and CDR2 is YSYEKL in the germline V gene. Trimming left V 0 bases short and J 5 bases short, with 8 bases between. The CDR3 sequence is CASSQDQGHEQYF. The CDR3 nucleotides read TGCGCCAGCAGCCAAGATCAGGGTCACGAGCAGTACTTC.

The rearrangement links TRBV9 to TRBJ2-5; TRBD1 or TRBD2 may be the D gene (5 bases each). Trimming left V 4 bases short and J 0 bases short, with 10 bases between. Germline V gene data show CDR1 as SGDLS and CDR2 as YYNGEE. The CDR3 loop spans 14 amino acids. CDR3 in amino acids: CASSTRDHQETQYF. In DNA form, the CDR3 reads TGTGCCAGCAGCACCCGGGACCACCAAGAGACCCAGTACTTC. The complete variable domain, with remaining parts taken from reference TRBV9 and TRBJ2-5, reads DSGVTQTPKHLITATGQRVTLRCSPRSGDLSVYWYQQSLDQGLQFLIQYYNGEERAKGNILERFSAQQFPDLHSELNLSSLELGDSALYFCASSTRDHQETQYFGPGTRLLVL.

CDR3 sequence (DNA): TGTGCCTGGAGTGCGGAGAAAGAGACCCAGTACTTC. It is translated as CAWSAEKETQYF. The V and J genes are TRBV30 and TRBJ2-5; D remains unclear. CDR3 size: 12 residues. Per germline, CDR1 GTSNPN and CDR2 SVGIG (reference sequence). V was cut by 1 base and J by 3 bases, with 6 bases left in between.

This rearrangement joins TRBV10-3 to TRBJ1-2; D unclear. Deletions cut 3 bases from V and 6 bases from J, with 17 bases between. CDR3 length equals 15 residues. Per the germline V gene, CDR1 is ENHRY and CDR2 is SYGVKD. The CDR3 reads CAISENPGLRDGYTF. The CDR3 DNA reads TGTGCCATCAGTGAAAATCCGGGCCTTCGGGATGGCTACACCTTC.

This clonotype showed up many times. The chain carries TRBV28 and TRBJ2-2; 9 bases map to TRBD1. CDR1 is MDHEN and CDR2 is SYDVKM in the germline V gene. The CDR3 has 18 residues. The V segment lost 3 bases and the J segment 3 bases; nucleotides outside the gene matches: 11. CDR3 coding DNA: TGTGCCAGCAGTTTTCCAACGGGGACAGGGATCGACACCGGGGAGCTGTTTTTT. Its translation: CASSFPTGTGIDTGELFF.

This clonotype has a count of ten or more. The chain employs TRBV18 and TRBJ1-5; 11 bases match TRBD1. Germline V gene sequence: CDR1 KGHSH, CDR2 LQKENI. V lost 5 bases, J lost 6 bases, and 6 bases stayed unmatched. CDR3 size: 15 residues. The chain's CDR3 is CASSEGQGAGQPQHF. In nucleotides, the CDR3 is TGTGCCAGCTCAGAAGGACAGGGGGCGGGTCAGCCCCAGCATTTT.

There are many counts of this clonotype. This sequence joins TRBV20-1 and TRBJ1-1, with TRBD1 matching 8 bases. The CDR3 runs to 12 residues. Unmatched junction bases numbered 0, after V lost 2 bases and J lost 4 bases. Germline CDR1 and CDR2: DFQATT and SNEGSKA (reference sequence). CDR3 in amino acids: CSARQGATEAFF. The CDR3 DNA is TGCAGTGCTAGACAGGGGGCCACTGAAGCTTTCTTT.

A few counts support this clonotype. The chain couples TRBV15 to TRBJ2-7; D tentatively reads TRBD1 or TRBD2 (5 bases each). V lost 3 bases, J lost 4 bases, and 22 bases lay in between. The CDR3 spans 17 residues. The germline V gene has CDR1 LNHNV and CDR2 YYDKDF (reference sequence). CDR3 DNA: TGTGCCACCAGCAGCGCAGAGGGGACGGAGATAACGTACGAGCAGTACTTC. Its protein product is CATSSAEGTEITYEQYF.

The chain combines TRBV7-2 with TRBJ2-2; D might be TRBD1 (6 bases). The CDR3 extends over 15 amino acids. Trimming left V 8 bases short and J 3 bases short, with 16 bases between. CDR1 and CDR2 from the germline V gene are SGHTA and FQGNSA. Here the CDR3 DNA reads TGTGCCAGCGGCCAGGTGGGGGCCTACACCGGGGAGCTGTTTTTT. It codes for CASGQVGAYTGELFF.

This rearrangement joins TRBV9 to TRBJ1-1, with D possibly TRBD1 on 6 matching bases. With 7 bases removed from V and 0 bases from J, the gap between germline ends came to 7 bases. This CDR3 region has 12 residues. Germline CDR1 reads SGDLS; CDR2 reads YYNGEE. Written as DNA, the CDR3 is TGTGCCAGCCAGGGGATGAACACTGAAGCTTTCTTT. Amino acid sequence: CASQGMNTEAFF.

The chain has TRBV4-1 and TRBJ1-1; TRBD1 is a possible D gene (5 bases). Looked up from germline, CDR1 is MGHRA and CDR2 is YSYEKL. Trimming shortened V by 4 bases and J by 2 bases, and 20 bases separated the two germline ends. There are 17 residues in the CDR3. The DNA of the CDR3 is TGCGCCAGCAGCCTATATAAGGGGCTGCGTGAAAACACTGAAGCTTTCTTT. Protein product: CASSLYKGLRENTEAFF.

This clonotype occurred many times. The V gene is TRBV3-1, the J gene TRBJ1-5; D gene unclear. The CDR3 has 14 amino acids. Germline V gives CDR1 LGHDT, CDR2 YNNKEL (reference sequence). V was shortened by 1 base and J by 0 bases, with 4 bases between the two germline ends. The CDR3 is CASSQVLSNQPQHF. In DNA form, the CDR3 reads TGTGCCAGCAGCCAAGTCCTTAGCAATCAGCCCCAGCATTTT. The variable domain in full, completed from reference TRBV3-1 and TRBJ1-5, reads DTAVSQTPKYLVTQMGNDKSIKCEQNLGHDTMYWYKQDSKKFLKIMFSYNNKELIINETVPNRFSPKSPDKAHLNLHINSLELGDSAVYFCASSQVLSNQPQHFGDGTRLSIL.

This rearrangement joins TRBV11-2 to TRBJ2-7; D gene unclear. CDR1 and CDR2 (germline): SGHAT, FQNNGV. Trimming shortened V by 1 base and J by 1 base, and 8 bases separated the two germline ends. This CDR3 has 14 residues. CDR3 amino acids: CASSLVVHSYEQYF. The CDR3 bases are TGTGCCAGCAGCTTAGTTGTACATTCCTACGAGCAGTACTTC.

With respect to this clonotype: With a much larger clone just one base away, this may be a read error. The chain links TRBV30 to TRBJ1-3; D not resolved. The CDR3 covers 13 residues. Trimming removed 2 bases from V and 5 bases from J, with 10 bases in between. The germline CDR1 and CDR2 sequences are GTSNPN and SVGIG (reference sequence). The CDR3, as DNA: TGTGCCTGGAGTACGGACGGGAGAAACACCATATATTTT. Translating gives CAWSTDGRNTIYF.

The chain links TRBV5-5 to TRBJ2-5; the D gene is possibly TRBD2 (5 bases). From germline, CDR1 is SGHKS and CDR2 YYEKEE (reference sequence). The CDR3 consists of 13 residues. Trimming left V 6 bases short and J 0 bases short, with 9 bases between. The CDR3 DNA reads TGTGCCAGCATCAAGCGGTACCAAGAGACCCAGTACTTC. It specifies CASIKRYQETQYF.

This clonotype was seen at least ten times. The chain combines TRBV5-1 with TRBJ1-2, with TRBD1 matching 12 bases. Germline V gene data show CDR1 as SGHRS and CDR2 as YFSETQ. V gave up 4 bases and J gave up 2 bases; unmatched junction bases: 12. This CDR3 spans 18 amino acids. CDR3 protein: CASSPGQGASYPNYGYTF. Here the CDR3 DNA reads TGCGCCAGCAGCCCGGGACAGGGGGCTTCTTATCCCAACTATGGCTACACCTTC.

The V gene is TRBV7-9, the J gene TRBJ1-4, with D unresolved. Trimming removed 1 base at V and 6 bases at J, with 15 bases between. Germline V gives CDR1 SEHNR, CDR2 FQNEAQ (reference sequence). CDR3 length: 16 residues. Here the CDR3 DNA reads TGTGCCAGCAGCTTAGATTTTCCTTCGCTAGATGAAAAACTGTTTTTT. This sequence encodes CASSLDFPSLDEKLFF.

In this sample, this clonotype turned up many times. V and J are TRBV7-9 and TRBJ2-1, with D possibly matching TRBD2 (6 bases). Trimming cost V 3 bases and J 6 bases, with 9 bases left between them. This CDR3 has 13 residues. The germline V gene encodes CDR1 SEHNR and CDR2 FQNEAQ (reference sequence). The CDR3 coding sequence is TGTGCCAGCAGCTTGGAGGGAGTCAATGAGCAGTTCTTC. Translating gives CASSLEGVNEQFF.

In this sample, this clonotype turned up many times. The rearrangement joins TRBV29-1 to TRBJ2-3; tentatively, D is TRBD1 (5 bases). From germline, CDR1 is SQVTM and CDR2 ANQGSEA. The CDR3 covers 12 residues. The V gene lost 7 bases and the J gene lost 8 bases, with 16 bases spanning the gap. The CDR3 here is CSAPTQRGTQYF. CDR3 coding DNA: TGCAGCGCGCCTACACAAAGGGGTACGCAGTATTTT.

Concerning this clonotype itself: Possible read error: a much larger clone is one base away. The rearrangement uses TRBV6-2 or TRBV6-3 and TRBJ2-1; D possibly matches TRBD1 or TRBD2 (5 bases each). This CDR3 region has 16 residues. CDR1 is MNHEY, CDR2 SVGEGT, per germline. CDR3 DNA: TGTACCAGCAGTTACTCGATTTGGGGGTCCTACAATGAGCAGTTCTTC. Its translation: CTSSYSIWGSYNEQFF.

This clonotype appeared a few times. The rearrangement joins TRBV3-1 to TRBJ2-5; no reliable D call. The germline V gene has CDR1 LGHDT and CDR2 YNNKEL (reference sequence). V was shortened by 4 bases and J by 0 bases, with 9 bases between the two germline ends. The CDR3 is 14 amino acids. CDR3 in amino acids: CASSPLIYQETQYF. The CDR3 nucleotides read TGTGCCAGCAGCCCGCTGATTTACCAAGAGACCCAGTACTTC.